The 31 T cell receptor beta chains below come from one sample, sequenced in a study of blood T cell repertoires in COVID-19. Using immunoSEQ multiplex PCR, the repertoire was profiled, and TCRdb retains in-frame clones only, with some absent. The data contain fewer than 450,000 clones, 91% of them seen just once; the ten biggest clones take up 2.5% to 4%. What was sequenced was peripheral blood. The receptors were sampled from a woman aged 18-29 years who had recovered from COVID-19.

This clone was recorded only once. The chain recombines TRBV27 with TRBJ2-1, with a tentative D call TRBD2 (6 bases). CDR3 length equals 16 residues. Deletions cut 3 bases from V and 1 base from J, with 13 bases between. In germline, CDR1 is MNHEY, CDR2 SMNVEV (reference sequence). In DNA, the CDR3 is TGTGCCAGCAGTTTCCGGCGGGATCGGTCCTACAATGAGCAGTTCTTC. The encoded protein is CASSFRRDRSYNEQFF.

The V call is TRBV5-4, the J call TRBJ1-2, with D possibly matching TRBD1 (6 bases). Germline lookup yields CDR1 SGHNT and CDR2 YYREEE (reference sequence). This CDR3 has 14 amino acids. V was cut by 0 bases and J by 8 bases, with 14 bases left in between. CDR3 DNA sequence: TGTGCCAGCAGCTTGGAGAACAGGGCGGGCGGCTACACCTTC. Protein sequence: CASSLENRAGGYTF.

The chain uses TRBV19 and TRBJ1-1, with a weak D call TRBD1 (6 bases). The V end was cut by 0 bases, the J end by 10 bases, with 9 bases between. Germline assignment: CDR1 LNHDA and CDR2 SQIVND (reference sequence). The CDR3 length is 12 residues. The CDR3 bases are TGTGCCAGTAGTATAGAGGGGGCGGGAGCTTTCTTT. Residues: CASSIEGAGAFF.

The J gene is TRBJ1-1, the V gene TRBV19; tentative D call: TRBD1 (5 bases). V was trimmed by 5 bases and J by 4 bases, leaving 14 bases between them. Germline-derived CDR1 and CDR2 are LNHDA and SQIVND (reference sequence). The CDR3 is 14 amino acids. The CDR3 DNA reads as TGTGCCAGTAGTCCGCGCGGGGGTGCCACTGAAGCTTTCTTT. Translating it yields CASSPRGGATEAFF. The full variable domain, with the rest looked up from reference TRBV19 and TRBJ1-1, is DGGITQSPKYLFRKEGQNVTLSCEQNLNHDAMYWYRQDPGQGLRLIYYSQIVNDFQKGDIAEGYSVSREKKESFPLTVTSAQKNPTAFYLCASSPRGGATEAFFGQGTRLTVV.

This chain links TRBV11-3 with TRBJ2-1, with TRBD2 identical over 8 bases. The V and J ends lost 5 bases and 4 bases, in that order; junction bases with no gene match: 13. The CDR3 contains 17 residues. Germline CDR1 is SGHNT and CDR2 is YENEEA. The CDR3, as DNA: TGTGCCAGCAGCCCCCTTAGGGCTAGCGGGCAATACAATGAGCAGTTCTTC. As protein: CASSPLRASGQYNEQFF.

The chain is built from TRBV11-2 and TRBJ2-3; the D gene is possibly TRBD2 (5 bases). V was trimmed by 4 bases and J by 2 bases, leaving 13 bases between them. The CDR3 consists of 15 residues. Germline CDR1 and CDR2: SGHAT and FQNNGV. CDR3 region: CASSYSVSPTDTQYF. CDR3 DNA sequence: TGTGCCAGCAGCTATAGCGTGTCTCCCACAGATACGCAGTATTTT. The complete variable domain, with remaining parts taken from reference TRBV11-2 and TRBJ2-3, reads EAGVAQSPRYKIIEKRQSVAFWCNPISGHATLYWYQQILGQGPKLLIQFQNNGVVDDSQLPKDRFSAERLKGVDSTLKIQPAKLEDSAVYLCASSYSVSPTDTQYFGPGTRLTVL.

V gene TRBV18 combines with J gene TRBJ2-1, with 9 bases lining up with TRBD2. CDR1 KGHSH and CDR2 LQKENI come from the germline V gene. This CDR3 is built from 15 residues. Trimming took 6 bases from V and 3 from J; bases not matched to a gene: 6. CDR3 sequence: CASSPTSGDYNEQFF. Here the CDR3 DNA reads TGTGCCAGCTCTCCGACTAGCGGAGACTACAATGAGCAGTTCTTC.

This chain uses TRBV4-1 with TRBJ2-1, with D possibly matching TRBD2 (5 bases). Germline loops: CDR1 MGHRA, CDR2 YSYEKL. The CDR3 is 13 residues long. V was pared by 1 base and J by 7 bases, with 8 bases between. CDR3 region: CASSQVSANEQFF. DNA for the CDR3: TGCGCCAGCAGCCAAGTTAGCGCGAATGAGCAGTTCTTC.

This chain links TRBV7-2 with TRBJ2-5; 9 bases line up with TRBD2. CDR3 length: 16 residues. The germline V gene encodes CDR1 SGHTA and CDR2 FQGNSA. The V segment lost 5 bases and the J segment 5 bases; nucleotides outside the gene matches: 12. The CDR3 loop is CASSEAPLAGLETQYF. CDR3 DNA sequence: TGTGCCAGCAGCGAGGCCCCCCTAGCGGGACTTGAGACCCAGTACTTC.

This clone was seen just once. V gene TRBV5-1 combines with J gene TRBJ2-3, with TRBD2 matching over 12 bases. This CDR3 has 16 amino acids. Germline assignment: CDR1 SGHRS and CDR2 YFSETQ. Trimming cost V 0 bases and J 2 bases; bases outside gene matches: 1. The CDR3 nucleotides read TGCGCCAGCAGCTTGGGACTAGCGGGAGTCACAGATACGCAGTATTTT. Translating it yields CASSLGLAGVTDTQYF.

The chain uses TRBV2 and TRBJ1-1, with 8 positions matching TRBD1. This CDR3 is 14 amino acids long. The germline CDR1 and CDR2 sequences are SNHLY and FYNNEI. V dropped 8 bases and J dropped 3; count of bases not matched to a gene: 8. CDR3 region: CASGLDREDTEAFF. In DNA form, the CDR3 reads TGTGCCAGCGGGTTGGACAGGGAGGACACTGAAGCTTTCTTT. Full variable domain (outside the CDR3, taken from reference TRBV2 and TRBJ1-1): EPEVTQTPSHQVTQMGQEVILRCVPISNHLYFYWYRQILGQKVEFLVSFYNNEISEKSEIFDDQFSVERPDGSNFTLKIRSTKLEDSAMYFCASGLDREDTEAFFGQGTRLTVV.

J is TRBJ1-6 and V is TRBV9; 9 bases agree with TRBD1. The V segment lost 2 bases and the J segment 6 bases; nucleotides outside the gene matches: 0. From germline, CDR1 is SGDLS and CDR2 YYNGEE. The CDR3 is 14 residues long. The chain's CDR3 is CASSVTGGNSPLHF. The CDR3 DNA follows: TGTGCCAGCAGCGTGACAGGGGGTAATTCACCCCTCCACTTT.

CDR3 DNA sequence: TGCAGCGTTGCAATAGCCGCGGAGACCCAGTACTTC. It yields the protein CSVAIAAETQYF. The rearrangement joins TRBV29-1 to TRBJ2-5; the D is unclear. Germline CDR1 is SQVTM and CDR2 is ANQGSEA. The CDR3 runs to 12 residues. V was trimmed by 4 bases and J by 5 bases, leaving 11 bases between them.

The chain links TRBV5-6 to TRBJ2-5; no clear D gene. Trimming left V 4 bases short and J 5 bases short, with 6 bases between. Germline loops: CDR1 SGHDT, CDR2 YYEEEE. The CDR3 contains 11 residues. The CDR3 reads CASSLSETQYF. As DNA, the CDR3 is TGTGCCAGCAGCCTGTCGGAGACCCAGTACTTC.

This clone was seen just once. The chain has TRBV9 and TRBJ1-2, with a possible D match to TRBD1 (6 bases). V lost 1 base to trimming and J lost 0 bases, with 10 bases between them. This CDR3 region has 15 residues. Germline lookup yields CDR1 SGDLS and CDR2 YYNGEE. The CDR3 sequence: CASSVTDRANYGYTF. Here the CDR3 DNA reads TGTGCCAGCAGCGTAACGGACAGAGCTAACTATGGCTACACCTTC.

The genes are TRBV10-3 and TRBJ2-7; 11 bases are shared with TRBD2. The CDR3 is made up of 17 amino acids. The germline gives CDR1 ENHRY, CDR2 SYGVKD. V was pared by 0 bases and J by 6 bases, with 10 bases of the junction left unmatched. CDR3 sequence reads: CAISESLLAGVFPEQYV. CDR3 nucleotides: TGTGCCATCAGTGAGTCTTTACTAGCGGGAGTTTTTCCCGAGCAGTACGTC.

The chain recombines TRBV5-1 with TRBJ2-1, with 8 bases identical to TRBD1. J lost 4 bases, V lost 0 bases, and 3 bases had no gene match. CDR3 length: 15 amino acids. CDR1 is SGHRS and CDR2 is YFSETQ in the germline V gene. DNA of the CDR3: TGCGCCAGCAGCTTGGAGGGGACAGGTTACAATGAGCAGTTCTTC. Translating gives CASSLEGTGYNEQFF.

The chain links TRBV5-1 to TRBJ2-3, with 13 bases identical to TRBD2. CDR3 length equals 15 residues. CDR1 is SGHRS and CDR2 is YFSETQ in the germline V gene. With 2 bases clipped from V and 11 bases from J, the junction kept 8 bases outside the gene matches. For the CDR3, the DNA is TGCGCCAGCAGCTTAGGACTAGCGGGAGCCGATGAGCAGTATTTT. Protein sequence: CASSLGLAGADEQYF. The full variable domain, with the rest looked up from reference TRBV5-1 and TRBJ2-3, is KAGVTQTPRYLIKTRGQQVTLSCSPISGHRSVSWYQQTPGQGLQFLFEYFSETQRNKGNFPGRFSGRQFSNSRSEMNVSTLELGDSALYLCASSLGLAGADEQYFGPGTRLTVL.

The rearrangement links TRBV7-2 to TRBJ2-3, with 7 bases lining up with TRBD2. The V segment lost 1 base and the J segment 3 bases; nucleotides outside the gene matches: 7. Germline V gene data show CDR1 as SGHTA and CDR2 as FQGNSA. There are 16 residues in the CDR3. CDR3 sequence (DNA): TGTGCCAGCAGCTTAGTTGCGTTGGGAGGGACAGATACGCAGTATTTT. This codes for CASSLVALGGTDTQYF.

DNA of the CDR3: TGTGCCAGCAGCTTCACTGTTGTCACTGAAGCTTTCTTT. Amino acid sequence: CASSFTVVTEAFF. This chain links TRBV6-5 with TRBJ1-1; the D is unclear. Germline V gene data show CDR1 as MNHEY and CDR2 as SVGAGI. The CDR3 loop spans 13 amino acids. The V gene lost 6 bases and the J gene lost 4 bases, with 12 bases spanning the gap.

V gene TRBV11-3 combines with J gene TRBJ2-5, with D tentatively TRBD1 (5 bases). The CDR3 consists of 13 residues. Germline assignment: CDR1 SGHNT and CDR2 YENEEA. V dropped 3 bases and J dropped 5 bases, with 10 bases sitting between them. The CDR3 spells CASSFSRGETQYF. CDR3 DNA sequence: TGTGCCAGCAGCTTTTCAAGGGGTGAGACCCAGTACTTC.

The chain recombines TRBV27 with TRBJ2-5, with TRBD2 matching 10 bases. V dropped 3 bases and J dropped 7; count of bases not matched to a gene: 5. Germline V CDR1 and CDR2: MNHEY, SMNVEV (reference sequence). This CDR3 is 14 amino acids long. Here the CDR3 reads CASSFSGRPMTQYF. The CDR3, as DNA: TGTGCCAGCAGTTTTAGCGGGAGGCCCATGACCCAGTACTTC.

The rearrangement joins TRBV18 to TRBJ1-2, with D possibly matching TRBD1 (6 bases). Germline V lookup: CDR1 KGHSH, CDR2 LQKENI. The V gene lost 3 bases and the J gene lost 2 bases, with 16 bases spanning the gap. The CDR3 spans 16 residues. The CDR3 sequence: CASSPGVGQRNYGYTF. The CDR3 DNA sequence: TGTGCCAGCTCACCTGGTGTGGGACAACGGAACTATGGCTACACCTTC.

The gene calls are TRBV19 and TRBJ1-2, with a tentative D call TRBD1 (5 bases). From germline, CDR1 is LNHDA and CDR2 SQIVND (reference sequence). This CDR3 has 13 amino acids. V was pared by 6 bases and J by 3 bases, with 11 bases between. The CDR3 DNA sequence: TGTGCCAGTAGACTCGACAGTGACTATGGCTACACCTTC. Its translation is CASRLDSDYGYTF.

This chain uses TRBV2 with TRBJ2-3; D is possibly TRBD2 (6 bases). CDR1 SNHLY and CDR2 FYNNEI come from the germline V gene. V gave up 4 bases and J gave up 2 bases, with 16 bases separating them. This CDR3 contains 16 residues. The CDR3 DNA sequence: TGTGCCAGCAGTGGGGGGGAAGTAAAGGACACAGATACGCAGTATTTT. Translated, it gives CASSGGEVKDTDTQYF.

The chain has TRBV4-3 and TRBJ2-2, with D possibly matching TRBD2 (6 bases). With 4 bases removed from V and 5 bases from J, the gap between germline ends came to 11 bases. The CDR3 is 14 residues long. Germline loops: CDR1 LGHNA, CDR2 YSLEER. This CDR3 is CASSPRAGTGELFF. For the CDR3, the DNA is TGCGCCAGCAGCCCTAGGGCGGGGACCGGGGAGCTGTTTTTT.

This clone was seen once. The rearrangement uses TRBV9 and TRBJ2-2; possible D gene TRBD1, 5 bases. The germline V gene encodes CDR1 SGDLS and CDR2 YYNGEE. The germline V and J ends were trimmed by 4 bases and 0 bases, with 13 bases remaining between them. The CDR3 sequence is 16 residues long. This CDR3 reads CASSPRSTANTGELFF. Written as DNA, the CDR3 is TGTGCCAGCAGCCCCCGGTCGACAGCGAACACCGGGGAGCTGTTTTTT.

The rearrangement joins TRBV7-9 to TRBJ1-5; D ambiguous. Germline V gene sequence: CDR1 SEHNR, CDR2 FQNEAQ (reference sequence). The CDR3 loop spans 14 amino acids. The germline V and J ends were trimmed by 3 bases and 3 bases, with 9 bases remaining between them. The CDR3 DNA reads TGTGCCAGCAGCTTCGACAACCCCAATCAGCCCCAGCATTTT. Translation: CASSFDNPNQPQHF.

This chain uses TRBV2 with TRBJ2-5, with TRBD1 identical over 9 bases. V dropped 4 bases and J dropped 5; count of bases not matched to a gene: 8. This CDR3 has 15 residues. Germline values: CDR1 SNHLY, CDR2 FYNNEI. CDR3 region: CASSVGTGFAETQYF. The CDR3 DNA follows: TGTGCCAGCAGTGTGGGGACAGGGTTTGCTGAGACCCAGTACTTC.

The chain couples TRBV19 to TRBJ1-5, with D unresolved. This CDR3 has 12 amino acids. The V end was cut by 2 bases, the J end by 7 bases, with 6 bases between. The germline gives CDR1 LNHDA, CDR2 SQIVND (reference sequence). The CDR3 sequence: CASSILRQPQHF. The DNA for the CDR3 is TGTGCCAGTAGTATACTCAGGCAGCCCCAGCATTTT.

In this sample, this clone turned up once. The DNA for the CDR3 is TGCGCCAGCAGCGAGGGACTAGCGGGAGGGCCCGCCGGGGAGCTGTTTTTT. This codes for CASSEGLAGGPAGELFF. V usage is TRBV4-1 and J usage is TRBJ2-2, with 16 bases aligning to TRBD2. The CDR3 loop spans 17 amino acids. J lost 6 bases, V lost 5 bases, and 6 bases had no gene match. The V gene's germline CDR1 is MGHRA and CDR2 YSYEKL.